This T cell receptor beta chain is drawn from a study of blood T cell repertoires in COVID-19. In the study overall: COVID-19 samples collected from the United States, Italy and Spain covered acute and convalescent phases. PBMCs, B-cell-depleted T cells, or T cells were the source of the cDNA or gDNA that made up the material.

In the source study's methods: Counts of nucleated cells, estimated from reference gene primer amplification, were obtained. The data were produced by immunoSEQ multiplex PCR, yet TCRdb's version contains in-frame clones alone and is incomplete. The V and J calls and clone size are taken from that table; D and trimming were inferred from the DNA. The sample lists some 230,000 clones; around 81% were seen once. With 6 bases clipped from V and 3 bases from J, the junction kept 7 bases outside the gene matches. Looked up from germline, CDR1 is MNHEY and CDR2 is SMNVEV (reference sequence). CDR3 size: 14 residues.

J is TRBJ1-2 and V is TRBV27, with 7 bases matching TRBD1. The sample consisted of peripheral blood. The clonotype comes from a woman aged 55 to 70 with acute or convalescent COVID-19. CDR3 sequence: CASSHGTGDYGYTF. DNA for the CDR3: TGTGCCAGCAGCCATGGAACAGGGGACTATGGCTACACCTTC.